This T cell receptor (beta chain) was recorded in a study of blood T cell repertoires in COVID-19. Membership in each cohort depended on participant-reported clinical history. CDR3 length: 13 residues. V dropped 4 bases and J dropped 6 bases, with 12 bases sitting between them. Germline V CDR1 and CDR2: MNHEY, SVGAGI. Clones were sequenced by immunoSEQ multiplex PCR, and TCRdb holds only the in-frame ones, with some missing. This repertoire shows fewer than 300,000 clones, roughly 85% found once; its top ten account for 2% to 3%. The receptor was isolated from a woman aged 45 to 65 who had recovered from COVID-19. The gene calls are TRBV6-5 and TRBJ1-1; TRBD1 is a possible D gene (5 bases). Sequenced sample: PBMCs or T cells enriched from blood (not recorded which). The CDR3 nucleotides read TGTGCCAGCAGTTCGGGGGGTAGGGCTGAAGCTTTCTTT. Amino acids: CASSSGGRAEAFF.